These 13 T cell receptor beta chains were all obtained from the same sample, sequenced in a study of blood T cell repertoires in COVID-19. Libraries were prepared by immunoSEQ multiplex PCR; TCRdb keeps only in-frame clonotypes and omits some of them. Among some 270,000 clones listed, approximately 88% were seen once. Input material: peripheral blood. The receptors here all came from a man aged 45 to 65 with acute or convalescent COVID-19.

The chain links TRBV11-2 to TRBJ2-1; 10 bases line up with TRBD2. Germline V gene sequence: CDR1 SGHAT, CDR2 FQNNGV. J lost 4 bases, V lost 1 base, and 10 bases had no gene match. The CDR3 contains 18 residues. The CDR3 spells CASSLGSSGGLFYNEQFF. DNA for the CDR3: TGTGCCAGCAGCTTAGGCAGTAGCGGGGGGCTGTTTTACAATGAGCAGTTCTTC.

This clone was found once. The J gene is TRBJ2-5, the V gene TRBV6-2 or TRBV6-3; 11 positions match TRBD2. This CDR3 has 20 amino acids. The germline gives CDR1 MNHEY, CDR2 SVGEGT. V lost 0 bases, J lost 0 bases, and 12 bases stayed unmatched. CDR3 loop: CASSYSSVLAGALDQETQYF. The CDR3 DNA reads TGTGCCAGCAGTTACTCGAGTGTACTAGCGGGGGCCCTCGACCAAGAGACCCAGTACTTC.

V and J are TRBV5-1 and TRBJ1-3; 7 bases line up with TRBD1. Germline loops: CDR1 SGHRS, CDR2 YFSETQ. The CDR3 extends over 14 amino acids. Trimming took 4 bases from V and 8 from J; bases not matched to a gene: 9. The CDR3 DNA reads TGCGCCAGCAGCCCTCGACAGGGTGTGGACACCATATATTTT. Protein product: CASSPRQGVDTIYF.

The V call is TRBV5-8, the J call TRBJ2-3; 8 bases align to TRBD1. The junction had 20 bases not matched to a gene; V was cut back by 4 bases and J by 4 bases. CDR1 is SGHTS, CDR2 YDEGEE, per germline. This CDR3 region has 19 residues. This CDR3 reads CASSARRRDRTRRADTQYF. CDR3 nucleotide sequence: TGTGCCAGCAGCGCACGCCGCCGGGACAGGACAAGAAGGGCAGATACGCAGTATTTT.

The V gene is TRBV19, the J gene TRBJ2-3; D uncertain. V lost 7 bases and J lost 6, with 14 bases in between. The CDR3 contains 13 residues. Germline CDR1 reads LNHDA; CDR2 reads SQIVND (reference sequence). The CDR3 is CASTLYVGDTQYF. DNA of the CDR3: TGTGCCAGTACCCTATACGTCGGGGATACGCAGTATTTT.

This chain connects TRBV6-5 to TRBJ2-7; 8 nucleotides agree with TRBD2. From germline, CDR1 is MNHEY and CDR2 SVGAGI. Germline trimming cut 6 bases from V and 3 bases from J; bases unmatched to any gene: 7. This CDR3 comprises 14 residues. The CDR3 spells CASRERGPGYEQYF. DNA of the CDR3: TGTGCCAGCAGAGAGCGGGGGCCTGGCTACGAGCAGTACTTC.

This chain connects TRBV9 to TRBJ2-1, with 7 bases lining up with TRBD2. V was pared by 0 bases and J by 8 bases, with 11 bases of the junction left unmatched. CDR1 is SGDLS and CDR2 is YYNGEE in the germline V gene. There are 16 residues in the CDR3. This CDR3 reads CASSVGLAGSSDEQFF. The CDR3, as DNA: TGTGCCAGCAGCGTAGGGTTAGCGGGTTCCAGCGATGAGCAGTTCTTC.

The chain joins TRBV2 to TRBJ2-1; TRBD2 matches 10 bases. The CDR3 totals 16 residues. Germline V CDR1 and CDR2: SNHLY, FYNNEI. V lost 6 bases, J lost 6 bases, and 11 bases stayed unmatched. CDR3 in amino acids: CASSESGGGPLNEQFF. CDR3 coding DNA: TGTGCCAGCAGCGAAAGCGGGGGGGGCCCCCTCAATGAGCAGTTCTTC.

V gene TRBV5-1 combines with J gene TRBJ1-5; no reliable D call. V shed 0 bases and J shed 7 bases, with 8 bases lying between them. CDR3 size: 13 residues. Germline V gene lookup returns CDR1 SGHRS and CDR2 YFSETQ. CDR3 sequence reads: CASSLGEGQPQHF. The CDR3, as DNA: TGCGCCAGCAGCTTGGGCGAGGGACAGCCCCAGCATTTT.

The rearrangement joins TRBV11-2 to TRBJ1-2, with 7 bases lining up with TRBD1. The CDR3 extends over 11 amino acids. The V and J ends lost 4 bases and 8 bases, in that order; junction bases with no gene match: 1. In germline, CDR1 is SGHAT, CDR2 FQNNGV. The CDR3 DNA sequence: TGTGCCAGCAGCTCGGGACAGGGCTACACCTTC. Its protein is CASSSGQGYTF.

The V and J genes are TRBV9 and TRBJ2-5; D remains ambiguous. Germline CDR1 is SGDLS and CDR2 is YYNGEE. This CDR3 is 12 amino acids long. Trimming cost V 3 bases and J 2 bases, with 5 bases left between them. DNA of the CDR3: TGTGCCAGCAGCGCAGTACAAGAGACCCAGTACTTC. This sequence encodes CASSAVQETQYF.

The V and J genes are TRBV19 and TRBJ1-2; TRBD1 is a possible D gene (5 bases). The CDR3 has 13 amino acids. The V end was cut by 5 bases, the J end by 5 bases, with 12 bases between. CDR1 and CDR2 (germline): LNHDA, SQIVND (reference sequence). For the CDR3, the DNA is TGTGCCAGTAGTGAACAGCGGGGGTATGGCTACACCTTC. Its protein product is CASSEQRGYGYTF.

V usage is TRBV18 and J usage is TRBJ2-5, with a tentative D call TRBD2 (6 bases). The V gene lost 1 base and the J gene lost 4 bases, with 7 bases spanning the gap. Germline values: CDR1 KGHSH, CDR2 LQKENI. This CDR3 is built from 13 residues. This chain's CDR3 is CASSPRRGETQYF. CDR3 DNA sequence: TGTGCCAGCTCACCACGGCGGGGAGAGACCCAGTACTTC.